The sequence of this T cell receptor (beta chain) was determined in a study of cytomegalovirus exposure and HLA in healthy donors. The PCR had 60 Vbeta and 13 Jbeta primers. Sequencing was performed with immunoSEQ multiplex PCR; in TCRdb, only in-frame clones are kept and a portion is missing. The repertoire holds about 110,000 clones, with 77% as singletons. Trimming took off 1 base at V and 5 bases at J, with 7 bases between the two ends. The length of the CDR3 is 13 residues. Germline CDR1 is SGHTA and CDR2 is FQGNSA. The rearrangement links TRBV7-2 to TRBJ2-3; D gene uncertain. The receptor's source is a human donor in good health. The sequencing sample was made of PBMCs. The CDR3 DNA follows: TGTGCCAGCAGCTTAGATACGGGAGATACGCAGTATTTT. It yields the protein CASSLDTGDTQYF.